The entry below gives a single T cell receptor beta chain sequence along with its context. A much more abundant neighbour one base away suggests this may be a read error. This specimen belongs to a study of neurological immune-mediated disorders. The germline V gene has CDR1 SGHKS and CDR2 YYEKEE (reference sequence). The CDR3 sequence is 12 residues long. TCRdb re-called the 5' RACE reads with MiXCR, one entry per CDR3 protein. Counted here are roughly 19,000 distinct CDR3 sequences, roughly 15% occurring once; the ten biggest clones make up roughly 14%. The chain carries TRBV5-5 and TRBJ2-3; D is ambiguous. The sequencing sample was made of PBMCs. The TCR was taken from a female donor with HTLV-1-associated myelopathy (HAM/TSP). CDR3 sequence: CASSAGTDKQYF. CDR3 DNA sequence: TGTGCCAGCAGCGCCGGCACAGATAAGCAGTATTTT.